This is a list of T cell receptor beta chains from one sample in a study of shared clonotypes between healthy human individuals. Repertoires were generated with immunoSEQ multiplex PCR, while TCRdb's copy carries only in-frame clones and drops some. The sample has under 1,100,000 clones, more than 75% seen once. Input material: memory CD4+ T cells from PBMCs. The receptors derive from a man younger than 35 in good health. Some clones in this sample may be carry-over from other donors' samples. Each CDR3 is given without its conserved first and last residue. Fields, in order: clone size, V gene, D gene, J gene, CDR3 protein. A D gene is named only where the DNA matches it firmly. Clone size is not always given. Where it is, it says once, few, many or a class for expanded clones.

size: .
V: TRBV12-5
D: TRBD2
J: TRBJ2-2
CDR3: ASGPGGGFTGELF

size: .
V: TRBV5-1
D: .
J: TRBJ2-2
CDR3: ASSLVGGATGELF

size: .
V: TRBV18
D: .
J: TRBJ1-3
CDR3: ASSRGASSGNTIY

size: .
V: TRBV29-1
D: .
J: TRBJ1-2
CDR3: SVGRPEGYT

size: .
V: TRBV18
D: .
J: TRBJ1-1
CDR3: ASSPLEISWISTEAF

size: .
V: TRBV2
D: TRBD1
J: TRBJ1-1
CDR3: ASRTGGYTEAF

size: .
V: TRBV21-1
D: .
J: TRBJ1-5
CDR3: ASGLGGGQPQH

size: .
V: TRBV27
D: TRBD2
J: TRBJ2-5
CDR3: ASSLGTSGSETQY

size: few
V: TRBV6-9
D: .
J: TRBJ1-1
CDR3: ASNGWVNTEAF

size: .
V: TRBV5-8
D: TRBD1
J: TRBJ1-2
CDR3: ASSLYQGAANYGYT

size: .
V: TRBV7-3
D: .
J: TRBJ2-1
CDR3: ASSPSEAVREEQF

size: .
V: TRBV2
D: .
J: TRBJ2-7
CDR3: ASNLTPPTGEQY

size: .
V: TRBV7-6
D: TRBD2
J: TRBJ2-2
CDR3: ASRRLAGGANTGELF

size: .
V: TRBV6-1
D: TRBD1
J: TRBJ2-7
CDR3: ATIRTGTDGEQY

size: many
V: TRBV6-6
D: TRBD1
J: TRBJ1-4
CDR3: ASSYRTGYDNEKLF

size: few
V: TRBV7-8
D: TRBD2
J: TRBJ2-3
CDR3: ASSPGTSGRADTDTQY

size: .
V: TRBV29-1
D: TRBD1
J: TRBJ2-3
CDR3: SVVRDRGTDTQY

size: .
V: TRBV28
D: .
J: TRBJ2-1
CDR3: ASSLRQGTNEQF

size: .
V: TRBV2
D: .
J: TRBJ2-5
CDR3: ASRLDGDIQETQY

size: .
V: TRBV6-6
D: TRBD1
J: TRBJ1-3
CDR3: ASSGTGLGNTIY